This is a list of T cell receptor beta chains from one sample in a study of T-cell reconstitution after alpha-beta-depleted transplantation in children. TCRdb re-derived calls from the PCR reads in MiXCR, one entry per CDR3 protein. The table records approximately 400,000 distinct CDR3 sequences, 11% of them present only once. The source material was PBMCs from the stem cell graft donor, sampled from the stem cell graft. The receptors come from a human donor who donated a stem cell graft to a child with acute myeloid leukemia. Each CDR3 is given with its conserved first and last residue. A D gene is named only where the DNA matches it firmly. The size field is filled for only some rows; it gives once, few, many or a size class.

size: -; D: -; J: TRBJ1-5; V: TRBV6-1; CDR3: CASNPRPASNQPQHF; DNA: TGTGCCAGCAACCCTCGACCCGCTAGCAATCAGCCCCAGCATTTT
size: once; D: -; J: TRBJ2-3; V: TRBV7-2; CDR3: CASSSSADTQYF; DNA: TGTGCCAGCAGCTCTTCGGCAGATACGCAGTATTTT
size: many; D: -; J: TRBJ2-7; V: TRBV12-3/TRBV12-4; CDR3: CASSSPRTYEQYF; DNA: TGTGCCAGCAGTTCTCCCAGGACCTACGAGCAGTACTTC
size: many; D: -; J: TRBJ2-3; V: TRBV27; CDR3: CASSLVPGLNTDTQYF; DNA: TGTGCCAGCAGTTTAGTCCCGGGACTGAACACAGATACGCAGTATTTT
size: many; D: -; J: TRBJ2-5; V: TRBV18; CDR3: CASSPRTEETQYF; DNA: TGTGCCAGCAGCCCCCGGACAGAAGAGACCCAGTACTTC
size: -; D: TRBD2; J: TRBJ2-2; V: TRBV10-3; CDR3: CAISELGATSGRYTGELFF; DNA: TGTGCCATCAGTGAACTTGGAGCGACTAGCGGGAGGTACACCGGGGAGCTGTTTTTT
size: -; D: -; J: TRBJ1-4; V: TRBV30; CDR3: CAGRGSNEKLFF; DNA: TGTGCCGGAAGGGGGTCTAATGAAAAACTGTTTTTT
size: few; D: -; J: TRBJ2-6; V: TRBV18; CDR3: CASSPSRTLGSGANVLTF; DNA: TGTGCCAGCTCACCTTCGAGGACCTTGGGGTCTGGGGCCAACGTCCTGACTTTC
size: -; D: TRBD2; J: TRBJ2-3; V: TRBV4-3; CDR3: CASSQEPQEAGVTDTQYF; DNA: TGCGCCAGCAGCCAAGAACCCCAGGAAGCGGGAGTGACAGATACGCAGTATTTT
size: many; D: -; J: TRBJ2-2; V: TRBV20-1; CDR3: CSARDGKAGTGELFF; DNA: TGCAGTGCTAGAGATGGGAAGGCGGGCACCGGGGAGCTGTTTTTT
size: -; D: TRBD2; J: TRBJ2-5; V: TRBV6-5; CDR3: CASSPRFWTSGGADRETQYF; DNA: TGTGCCAGCAGCCCGCGGTTCTGGACTAGCGGGGGGGCCGATAGAGAGACCCAGTACTTC
size: -; D: -; J: TRBJ2-7; V: TRBV27; CDR3: CASRKVGGPYEQYF; DNA: TGTGCCAGCAGAAAGGTGGGAGGCCCCTACGAGCAGTACTTC
size: -; D: TRBD2; J: TRBJ2-3; V: TRBV7-9; CDR3: CASSSRLAGDTQYF; DNA: TGTGCCAGCAGCTCGAGACTAGCAGGAGATACGCAGTATTTT
size: few; D: -; J: TRBJ1-3; V: TRBV25-1; CDR3: CASSPPRSSGNTIYF; DNA: TGTGCCAGCAGTCCCCCGCGCTCCTCTGGAAACACCATATATTTT
size: -; D: -; J: TRBJ2-3; V: TRBV5-6; CDR3: CASSLDASDYTDTQYF; DNA: TGTGCCAGCAGCTTGGATGCTAGCGACTACACAGATACGCAGTATTTT
size: -; D: -; J: TRBJ2-4; V: TRBV20-1; CDR3: CSASDLRGTKNIQYF; DNA: TGCAGTGCTAGTGACCTGCGGGGGACAAAGAACATTCAGTACTTC
size: -; D: -; J: TRBJ2-5; V: TRBV15; CDR3: CATSGGGQSLQETQYF; DNA: TGTGCCACCAGCGGGGGAGGACAGAGTCTACAAGAGACCCAGTACTTC
size: many; D: -; J: TRBJ1-6; V: TRBV29-1; CDR3: CSVAEQNSPLHF; DNA: TGCAGCGTTGCTGAGCAGAATTCACCCCTCCACTTT
size: many; D: -; J: TRBJ2-1; V: TRBV10-3; CDR3: CAISGAGYNEQFF; DNA: TGTGCCATCAGTGGTGCAGGGTACAATGAGCAGTTCTTC
size: many; D: TRBD1; J: TRBJ1-1; V: TRBV20-1; CDR3: CSARDLDRGQEAFF; DNA: TGCAGTGCTAGAGATCTGGATCGGGGACAGGAAGCTTTCTTT
size: many; D: TRBD2; J: TRBJ2-7; V: TRBV5-6; CDR3: CASSSTPGLAYEQYF; DNA: TGTGCCAGCAGCTCCACTCCGGGACTAGCGTACGAGCAGTACTTC
size: -; D: -; J: TRBJ1-1; V: TRBV18; CDR3: CASSPGVGGPAEAFF; DNA: TGTGCCAGCTCACCAGGTGTAGGGGGACCCGCTGAAGCTTTCTTT
size: many; D: -; J: TRBJ2-3; V: TRBV20-1; CDR3: CSARDTRDTQYF; DNA: TGCAGTGCTAGAGACACGAGGGATACGCAGTATTTT
size: few; D: TRBD2; J: TRBJ2-7; V: TRBV6-1; CDR3: CASSVSGRASYEQYF; DNA: TGTGCCAGCAGCGTTAGCGGGAGGGCCTCTTACGAGCAGTACTTC
size: many; D: -; J: TRBJ2-1; V: TRBV12-3/TRBV12-4; CDR3: CASSLLGLNEQFF; DNA: TGTGCCAGCAGTTTGCTCGGGCTCAATGAGCAGTTCTTC
size: -; D: -; J: TRBJ2-3; V: TRBV3-1; CDR3: CASSLTQGRSTDTQYF; DNA: TGTGCCAGCAGCCTTACACAGGGCAGGAGCACAGATACGCAGTATTTT
size: many; D: TRBD1; J: TRBJ2-5; V: TRBV29-1; CDR3: CSVKGQGPETQYF; DNA: TGCAGCGTTAAGGGACAGGGTCCAGAGACCCAGTACTTC
size: few; D: -; J: TRBJ2-5; V: TRBV6-1; CDR3: CASKENWGMRETQYF; DNA: TGTGCCAGCAAAGAAAATTGGGGGATGAGGGAGACCCAGTACTTC
size: few; D: TRBD1; J: TRBJ1-2; V: TRBV20-1; CDR3: CSARGGQAPYGYTF; DNA: TGCAGTGCTAGAGGGGGACAGGCCCCTTATGGCTACACCTTC
size: -; D: -; J: TRBJ1-2; V: TRBV29-1; CDR3: CSVEAEYGYTF; DNA: TGCAGCGTTGAAGCCGAGTATGGCTACACCTTC
size: -; D: -; J: TRBJ1-5; V: TRBV12-3/TRBV12-4; CDR3: CASSLRGGHSNQPQHF; DNA: TGTGCCAGCAGTTTACGCGGGGGCCATAGCAATCAGCCCCAGCATTTT
size: -; D: TRBD2; J: TRBJ2-3; V: TRBV20-1; CDR3: CSARAKAGVADTQYF; DNA: TGCAGTGCTAGGGCCAAAGCGGGAGTTGCAGATACGCAGTATTTT
size: many; D: TRBD2; J: TRBJ2-2; V: TRBV6-5; CDR3: CASSPGLARTNTGELFF; DNA: TGTGCCAGCAGCCCGGGACTAGCTCGAACGAACACCGGGGAGCTGTTTTTT
size: -; D: -; J: TRBJ2-7; V: TRBV5-1; CDR3: CASSLAGGGHEQYF; DNA: TGCGCCAGCAGCTTGGCGGGGGGCGGGCACGAGCAGTACTTC
size: few; D: TRBD2; J: TRBJ2-1; V: TRBV6-2/TRBV6-3; CDR3: CASSYGTIYNEQFF; DNA: TGTGCCAGCAGTTACGGGACTATCTACAATGAGCAGTTCTTC
size: -; D: TRBD2; J: TRBJ2-1; V: TRBV5-1; CDR3: CASSLTHSGASSYNEQFF; DNA: TGCGCCAGCAGCTTGACCCACAGCGGGGCCTCCTCCTACAATGAGCAGTTCTTC
size: few; D: -; J: TRBJ2-7; V: TRBV3-1; CDR3: CASSQATSYEQYF; DNA: TGTGCCAGCAGCCAAGCTACTAGCTACGAGCAGTACTTC
size: -; D: -; J: TRBJ1-5; V: TRBV12-3/TRBV12-4; CDR3: CASSSDGGAGQPQHF; DNA: TGTGCCAGCAGTTCCGATGGGGGGGCAGGTCAGCCCCAGCATTTT
size: few; D: TRBD1; J: TRBJ1-1; V: TRBV6-1; CDR3: CASSGQGALNTEAFF; DNA: TGTGCCAGCAGTGGACAGGGGGCCCTGAACACTGAAGCTTTCTTT
size: -; D: TRBD2; J: TRBJ2-3; V: TRBV20-1; CDR3: CSGLAGTPDTQYF; DNA: TGCAGCGGACTAGCGGGAACCCCAGATACGCAGTATTTT
size: many; D: -; J: TRBJ1-5; V: TRBV20-1; CDR3: CSARDGTANQPQHF; DNA: TGCAGTGCTAGAGATGGGACCGCGAATCAGCCCCAGCATTTT
size: -; D: TRBD1; J: TRBJ1-5; V: TRBV19; CDR3: CASSGQGISNQPQHF; DNA: TGTGCCAGTAGTGGACAGGGTATTAGCAATCAGCCCCAGCATTTT
size: -; D: -; J: TRBJ2-2; V: TRBV5-6; CDR3: CASIPWANTGELFF; DNA: TGTGCCAGCATCCCTTGGGCGAACACCGGGGAGCTGTTTTTT
size: -; D: -; J: TRBJ2-3; V: TRBV5-1; CDR3: CASSFQGTTDTQYF; DNA: TGCGCCAGCAGCTTTCAGGGGACCACAGATACGCAGTATTTT
size: few; D: -; J: TRBJ1-1; V: TRBV30; CDR3: CAWQDQAYTEAFF; DNA: TGTGCCTGGCAGGACCAGGCATACACTGAAGCTTTCTTT
size: many; D: -; J: TRBJ2-3; V: TRBV6-2/TRBV6-3; CDR3: CASNWLGTDTQYF; DNA: TGTGCCAGCAACTGGTTGGGCACAGATACGCAGTATTTT
size: many; D: -; J: TRBJ1-5; V: TRBV9; CDR3: CASSEGGENQPQHF; DNA: TGTGCCAGCAGCGAAGGGGGGGAGAATCAGCCCCAGCATTTT
size: few; D: -; J: TRBJ2-2; V: TRBV10-3; CDR3: CAISEQPVTGELFF; DNA: TGTGCCATCAGTGAGCAACCTGTCACCGGGGAGCTGTTTTTT
size: -; D: -; J: TRBJ2-1; V: TRBV5-1; CDR3: CASSLAAGRSYNEQFF; DNA: TGCGCCAGCAGCTTGGCCGCCGGGAGATCCTACAATGAGCAGTTCTTC
size: few; D: TRBD1; J: TRBJ2-1; V: TRBV15; CDR3: CATSRQGQGFYNEQFF; DNA: TGTGCCACCAGCAGGCAGGGACAGGGTTTCTACAATGAGCAGTTCTTC
size: many; D: -; J: TRBJ1-1; V: TRBV5-1; CDR3: CASSFQGLDTEAFF; DNA: TGCGCCAGCAGCTTCCAGGGGCTTGACACTGAAGCTTTCTTT
size: few; D: TRBD2; J: TRBJ2-5; V: TRBV6-2/TRBV6-3; CDR3: CASSWRAGEVGETQYF; DNA: TGTGCCAGCAGTTGGAGAGCGGGAGAGGTAGGAGAGACCCAGTACTTC
size: few; D: TRBD1; J: TRBJ2-5; V: TRBV20-1; CDR3: CSASQGAQWTQYF; DNA: TGCAGTGCTTCACAGGGGGCCCAGTGGACCCAGTACTTC
size: few; D: -; J: TRBJ1-5; V: TRBV5-1; CDR3: CASSLGSGLNQPQHF; DNA: TGCGCCAGCAGCTTGGGCTCGGGCCTCAATCAGCCCCAGCATTTT
size: once; D: -; J: TRBJ2-5; V: TRBV9; CDR3: CASSPGQFGGTQETQYF; DNA: TGTGCCAGCAGCCCCGGACAGTTCGGGGGCACGCAAGAGACCCAGTACTTC
size: -; D: TRBD1; J: TRBJ1-2; V: TRBV29-1; CDR3: CSVEGQGLSYGYTF; DNA: TGCAGCGTTGAGGGACAGGGGCTGTCCTATGGCTACACCTTC
size: medium-sized; D: TRBD2; J: TRBJ2-5; V: TRBV20-1; CDR3: CSAETLILAGGPETQYF; DNA: TGCAGTGCTGAAACCTTAATACTAGCGGGGGGGCCAGAGACCCAGTACTTC